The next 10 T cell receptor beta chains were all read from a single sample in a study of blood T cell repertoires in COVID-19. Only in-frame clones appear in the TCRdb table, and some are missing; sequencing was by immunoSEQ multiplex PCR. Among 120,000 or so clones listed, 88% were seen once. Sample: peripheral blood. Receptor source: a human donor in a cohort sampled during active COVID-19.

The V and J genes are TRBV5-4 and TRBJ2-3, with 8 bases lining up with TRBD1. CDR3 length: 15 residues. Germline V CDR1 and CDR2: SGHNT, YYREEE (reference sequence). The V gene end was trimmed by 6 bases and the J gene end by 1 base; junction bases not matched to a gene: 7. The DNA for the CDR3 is TGTGCCAGCATCTCGACAGGGGACCGCACAGATACGCAGTATTTT. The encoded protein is CASISTGDRTDTQYF.

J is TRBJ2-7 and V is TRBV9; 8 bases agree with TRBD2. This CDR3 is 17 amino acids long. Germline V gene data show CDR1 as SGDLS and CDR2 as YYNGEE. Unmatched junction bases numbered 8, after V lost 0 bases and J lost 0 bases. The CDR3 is CASSVAASGSSSYEQYF. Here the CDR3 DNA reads TGTGCCAGCAGCGTAGCGGCTAGCGGGTCCAGCTCCTACGAGCAGTACTTC.

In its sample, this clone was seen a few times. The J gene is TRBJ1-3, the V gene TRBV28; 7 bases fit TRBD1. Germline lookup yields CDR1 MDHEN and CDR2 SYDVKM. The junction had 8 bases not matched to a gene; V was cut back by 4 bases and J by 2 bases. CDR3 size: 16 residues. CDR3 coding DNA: TGTGCCAGCAGTTCACCAATACAGGGGACTGGAAACACCATATATTTT. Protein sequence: CASSSPIQGTGNTIYF.

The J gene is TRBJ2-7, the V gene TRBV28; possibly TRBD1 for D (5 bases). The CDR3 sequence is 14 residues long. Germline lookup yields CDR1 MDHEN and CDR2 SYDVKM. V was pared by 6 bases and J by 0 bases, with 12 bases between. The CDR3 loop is CASRSTVGSYEQYF. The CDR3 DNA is TGTGCCAGCAGATCGACAGTCGGCTCCTACGAGCAGTACTTC.

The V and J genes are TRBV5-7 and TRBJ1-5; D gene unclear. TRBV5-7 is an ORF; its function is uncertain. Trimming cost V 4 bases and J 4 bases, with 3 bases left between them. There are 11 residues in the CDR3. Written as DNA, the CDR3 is TGTGCCAGCAGCCTGAATCAGCCCCAGCATTTT. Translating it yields CASSLNQPQHF.

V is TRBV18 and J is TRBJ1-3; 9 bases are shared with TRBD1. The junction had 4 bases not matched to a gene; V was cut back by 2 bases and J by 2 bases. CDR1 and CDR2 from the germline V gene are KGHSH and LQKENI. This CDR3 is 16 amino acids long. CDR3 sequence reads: CASSPGTGTAGNTIYF. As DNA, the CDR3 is TGTGCCAGCTCACCAGGGACAGGGACGGCTGGAAACACCATATATTTT.

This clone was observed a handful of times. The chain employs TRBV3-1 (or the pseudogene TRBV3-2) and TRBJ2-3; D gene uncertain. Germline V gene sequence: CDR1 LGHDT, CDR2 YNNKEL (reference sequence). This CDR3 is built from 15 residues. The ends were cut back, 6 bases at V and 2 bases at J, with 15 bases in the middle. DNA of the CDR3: TGTGCCAGCAGTCCCTCCCTACTACCCACAGATACGCAGTATTTT. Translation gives CASSPSLLPTDTQYF.

For the CDR3, the DNA is TGTGCCAGCACCGAATCCGGGAACTATGGCTACACCTTC. Protein sequence: CASTESGNYGYTF. The rearrangement uses TRBV28 and TRBJ1-2; the D is unclear. This CDR3 contains 13 residues. With 7 bases removed from V and 2 bases from J, the gap between germline ends came to 11 bases. Germline lookup yields CDR1 MDHEN and CDR2 SYDVKM.

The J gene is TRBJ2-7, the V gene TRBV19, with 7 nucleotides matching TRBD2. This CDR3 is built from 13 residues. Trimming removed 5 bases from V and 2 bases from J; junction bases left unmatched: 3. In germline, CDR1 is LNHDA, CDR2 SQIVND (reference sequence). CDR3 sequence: CASSERDAYEQYF. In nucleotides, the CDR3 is TGTGCCAGTAGTGAGCGGGACGCCTACGAGCAGTACTTC.

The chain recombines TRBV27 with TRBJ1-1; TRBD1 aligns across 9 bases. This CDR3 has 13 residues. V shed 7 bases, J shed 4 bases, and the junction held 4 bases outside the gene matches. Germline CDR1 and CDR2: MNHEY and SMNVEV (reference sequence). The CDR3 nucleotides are TGTGCCAGCACCCCGGACAGGGGCACTGAAGCTTTCTTT. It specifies CASTPDRGTEAFF.